This T cell receptor beta chain was sequenced during a study of molecular identifiers for immune sequencing clone quantification. This clonotype was found many times. Via MiXCR, TCRdb re-called the PCR reads, giving one row per CDR3 protein. The sample yields nearly 650,000 distinct CDR3 sequences, less than 30% seen once. Trimming shortened V by 1 base and J by 0 bases, and 10 bases separated the two germline ends. The CDR3 is 15 residues long. CDR1 and CDR2 from the germline V gene are LGHNA and YNFKEQ. Sorting defined naive CD8 T cells as CD8+CD4-CCR7+CD45RA+. This clonotype was sampled from a human donor in good health. Some libraries in this study had Jurkat cell RNA spiked in. Sequenced sample: naive CD8+ T cells from blood, with Jurkat cell RNA spiked in. Subset in this sample: FACS-sorted CD8+CD4-CCR7+CD45RA+ naive T cells. J is TRBJ2-7 and V is TRBV4-2, with a possible D match to TRBD2 (5 bases). The CDR3 bases are TGTGCCAGCAGCCAAGCTAGCCAGTACTCCTACGAGCAGTACTTC. It is translated as CASSQASQYSYEQYF.